This TCR beta chain stems from a study of blood T cell repertoires in COVID-19. Across the whole study: Some COVID-19 samples were acute and others convalescent; all came from the United States, Italy and Spain. Sample material is recorded as cDNA or gDNA derived from T cells, B-cell-depleted T cells, or PBMCs.

CDR1 and CDR2 from the germline V gene are KGHDR and SFDVKD. The CDR3 contains 16 residues. The germline V and J ends were trimmed by 4 bases and 5 bases, with 19 bases remaining between them. Original processing methods: Researchers report that nucleated cell counts were estimated from reference gene primer amplification. This table comes from immunoSEQ multiplex PCR, and its TCRdb copy is limited to in-frame clones, with some not included. The V and J calls and clone size come from that table; D and trimming were worked out from the DNA. The profile covers about 220,000 clones, with around 81% appearing a single time and 7.2% taken by the ten largest.

Input material: peripheral blood. The TCR was taken from a woman between 65 and 79 years old with acute or convalescent COVID-19. The chain carries TRBV24-1 and TRBJ2-5, with TRBD1 as a possible D gene (6 bases). In DNA form, the CDR3 reads TGTGCCACCAGTGACCCAAAGGACAGCGTGCCGGAGACCCAGTACTTC. Translation: CATSDPKDSVPETQYF.